The sequence of this T cell receptor (beta chain) was determined in a study of shared clonotypes between healthy human individuals (dated by TCRdb to 2018 to 2021). Describing the broader study: The cohort included a few men and a couple of women between 18 and 49 years of age. For each donor, CD4 naive and CD4 memory were each run on three plates, CD8 naive on two plates, and CD8 memory on one plate. To estimate repertoire size and how much clonotype sharing occurs between individuals, the study deeply sequenced the blood TCR repertoires of roughly 5 healthy adults. Different laboratories and diverse techniques were used to prepare libraries and sequence TCR repertoires, to increase sequencing depth and limit assay-specific biases. Between about 0.94 and 8.9 billion PBMCs per donor were obtained by leukapheresis. Overall results and qualifications from the work: Even with the large sequencing depth, rarefaction of the sorted-subset datasets indicated that sequencing was incomplete. Sampling was restricted to blood, and TCR repertoires in tissue are likely to differ from TCR repertoires in blood. Pairwise subsampling indicated that sequencing depth was expected to affect the degree of clonotype sharing among donors. Because the study included a small number of donors, the genetic and exposure-history diversity represented was limited. Naive subsets generally had larger estimated clonotype richness than memory subsets did. Clonotypes shared by all four sorted-subset donors showed higher generation probabilities than non-shared clonotypes. About 4.5% of naive CD4, more than 3% of naive CD8, approximately 2.2% of memory CD4, and more than 0.35% of memory CD8 clonotypes were shared across a few donors.

Using the deep immunoSEQ assay, TCR CDR3 regions were amplified from genomic DNA by multiplex PCR. Extracted genomic DNA from each cell subset was spread evenly across all wells of several immunoSEQ 96-well plates, with each plate serving as a replicate. For sorted subsets, approximately 190 ng genomic DNA, equal to 30,000 or so T cell genomes, was loaded into each replicate PCR. Purified libraries were quantified with a Qubit 3.0 fluorometer, sized on a Bioanalyzer 2100, and re-quantified with the KAPA Library Quantification kit. Every immunoSEQ 96-well plate was sequenced on a dedicated single-read 150-cycle Illumina NextSeq 550 flow cell. The authors processed their data as follows. The immunoSEQ output contained only junctional sequences without quality scores, so filtering could not match that applied to full-length reads. To assign V/J genes and CDR3, sequences were annotated against IMGT germline references using PyIR, a Python wrapper for IgBLAST v1.9. Reads were removed for weak V/J assignments (E-value above 1e-6), missing CDR3, stop codons, out-of-frame junctions, or ambiguous translated residues. A V3J clonotype was defined by an identical inferred V gene, J gene, and CDR3 amino acid sequence. Percentage overlap between repertoires was computed as shared unique clonotypes divided by the size of the smaller repertoire. Repertoire richness was assessed with RTK rarefaction, the Chao1 estimator, and Recon v2.1 estimates of unobserved clonotypes. Generation probabilities were computed with OLGA for all TCRbeta clonotypes obtained by the gDNA method from several donors. TCRdb provides this immuneACCESS table in a form limited to in-frame rearrangements. Some clones are lacking; in checked studies, under half of them reflect an unresolved V gene, and why the rest are absent is not known. The DNA gave D and trimming, while V, J and clone size come from that table. Across this sample there are a few million clones, with about 90% seen only once. Around 0.38% of the sample lies in the top ten.

A note on this clone: The antigen it binds to is not known. No base quality information exists; no much larger clone differs at one position.

Donors were healthy HIV-negative adults with no recently reported acute infections or vaccinations. Only Caucasian adults living in Nashville, Tennessee, USA were represented among the donors. Magnetic negative selection was used to enrich CD4+ T cells, after which naive cells were positively selected on CD45RA and the negative fraction became the memory subset. Blood was collected by leukapheresis, and PBMCs were isolated by Ficoll-Histopaque density gradient centrifugation and then cryopreserved in liquid nitrogen vapor phase. Analytical flow cytometry was used to check the purity and quantity of each magnetically sorted T cell population. Genomic DNA was isolated from each sorted fraction and quantified by UV absorbance on a Nanodrop 2000c. Trimming at the junction amounts to 1 base on V and 1 base on J, and the germline ends lie 10 bases apart. In the germline V gene, CDR1 corresponds to SGHTA and CDR2 to FQGNSA. Taken from cysteine to phenylalanine, the CDR3 has 15 residues. The only DNA kept is the CDR3, 45 bases in frame from the first base.

The rearrangement joined TRBV7-2 to TRBJ1-2; TRBD1 might be the D gene, on 5 matching bases. This clonotype was sampled from a man aged 18 to 35 in good health. Some clones in this sample may be carry-over from other donors' samples. The specimen sequenced was naive CD4+ T cells from PBMCs. This specimen's cell subset or site label, interpreted: CD45RA+ positively selected. For the CDR3, the sequence is CASSLVQGINYGYTF. The sequenced DNA: TGTGCCAGCAGCTTAGTGCAGGGCATTAACTATGGCTACACCTTC.